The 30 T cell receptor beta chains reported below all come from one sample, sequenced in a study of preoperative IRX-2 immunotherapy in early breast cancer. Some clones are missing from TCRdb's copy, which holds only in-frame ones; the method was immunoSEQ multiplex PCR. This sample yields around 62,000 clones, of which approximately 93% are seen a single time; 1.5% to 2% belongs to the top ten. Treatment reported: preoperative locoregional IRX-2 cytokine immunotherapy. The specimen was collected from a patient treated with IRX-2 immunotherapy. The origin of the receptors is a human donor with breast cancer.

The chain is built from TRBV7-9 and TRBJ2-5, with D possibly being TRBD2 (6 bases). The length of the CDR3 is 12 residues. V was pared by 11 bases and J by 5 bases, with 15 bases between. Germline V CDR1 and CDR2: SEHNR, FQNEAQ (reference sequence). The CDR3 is CACSEGVETQYF. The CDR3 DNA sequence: TGTGCCTGCTCGGAGGGAGTGGAGACCCAGTACTTC.

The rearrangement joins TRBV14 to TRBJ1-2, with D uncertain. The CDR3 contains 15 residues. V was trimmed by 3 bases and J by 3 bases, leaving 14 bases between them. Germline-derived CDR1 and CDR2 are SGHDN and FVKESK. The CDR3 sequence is CASSQTGSEYYGYTF. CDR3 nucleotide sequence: TGTGCCAGCAGCCAGACGGGATCGGAGTACTATGGCTACACCTTC.

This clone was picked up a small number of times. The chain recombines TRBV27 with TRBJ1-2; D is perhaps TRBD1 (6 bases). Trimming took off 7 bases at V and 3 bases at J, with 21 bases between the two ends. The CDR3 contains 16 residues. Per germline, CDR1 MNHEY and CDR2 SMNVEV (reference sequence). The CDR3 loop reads CASMGWGGEGDYGYTF. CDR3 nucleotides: TGTGCCAGCATGGGATGGGGGGGTGAGGGGGACTATGGCTACACCTTC.

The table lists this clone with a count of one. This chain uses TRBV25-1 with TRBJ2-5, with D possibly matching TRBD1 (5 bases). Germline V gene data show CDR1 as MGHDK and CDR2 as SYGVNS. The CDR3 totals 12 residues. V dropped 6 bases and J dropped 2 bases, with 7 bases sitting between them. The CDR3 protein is CASRGRQETQYF. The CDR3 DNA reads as TGTGCCAGCAGGGGGCGGCAAGAGACCCAGTACTTC.

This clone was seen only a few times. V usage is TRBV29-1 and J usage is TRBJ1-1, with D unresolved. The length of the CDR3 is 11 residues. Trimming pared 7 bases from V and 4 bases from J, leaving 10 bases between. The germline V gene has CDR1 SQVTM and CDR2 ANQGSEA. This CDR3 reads CSAMRRTEAFF. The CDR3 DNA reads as TGCAGCGCTATGAGACGCACTGAAGCTTTCTTT. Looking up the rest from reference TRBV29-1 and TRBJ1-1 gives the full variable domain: SAVISQKPSRDICQRGTSLTIQCQVDSQVTMMFWYRQQPGQSLTLIATANQGSEATYESGFVIDKFPISRPNLTFSTLTVSNMSPEDSSIYLCSAMRRTEAFFGQGTRLTVV.

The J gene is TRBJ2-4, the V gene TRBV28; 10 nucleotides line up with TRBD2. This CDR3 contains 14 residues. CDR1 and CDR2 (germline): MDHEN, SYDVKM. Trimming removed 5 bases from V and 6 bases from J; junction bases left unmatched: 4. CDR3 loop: CASSASGRGNIQYF. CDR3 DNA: TGTGCCAGCAGTGCTAGCGGGAGAGGAAACATTCAGTACTTC.

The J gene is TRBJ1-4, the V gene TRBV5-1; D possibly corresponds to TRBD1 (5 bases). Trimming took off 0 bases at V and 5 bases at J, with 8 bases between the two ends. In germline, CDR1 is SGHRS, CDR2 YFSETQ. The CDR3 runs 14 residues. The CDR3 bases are TGCGCCAGCAGCTTGGCGGGGGACAATGAAAAACTGTTTTTT. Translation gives CASSLAGDNEKLFF.

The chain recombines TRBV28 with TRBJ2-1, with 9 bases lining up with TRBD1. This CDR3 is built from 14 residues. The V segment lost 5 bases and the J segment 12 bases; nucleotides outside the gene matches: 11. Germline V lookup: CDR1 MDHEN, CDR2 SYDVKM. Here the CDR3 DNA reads TGTGCCAGCAGTCACACAGGGGGCGGGATTGTGCAGTTCTTC. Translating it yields CASSHTGGGIVQFF.

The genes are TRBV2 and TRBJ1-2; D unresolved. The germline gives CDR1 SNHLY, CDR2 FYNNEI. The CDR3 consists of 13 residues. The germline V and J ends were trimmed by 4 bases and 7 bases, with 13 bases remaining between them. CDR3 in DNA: TGTGCCAGCAGTGGGCACCGGGCGACTGGCTACACCTTC. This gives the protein CASSGHRATGYTF.

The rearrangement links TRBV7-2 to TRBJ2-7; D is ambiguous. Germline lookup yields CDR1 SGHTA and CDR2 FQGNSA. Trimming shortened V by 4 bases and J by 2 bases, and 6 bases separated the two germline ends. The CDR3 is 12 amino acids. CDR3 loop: CASSSIAYEQYF. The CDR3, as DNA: TGTGCCAGCAGCTCTATTGCCTACGAGCAGTACTTC.

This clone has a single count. CDR3 DNA sequence: TGTGCCAGCAGCCTCACAGGTTCTGGAAACACCATATATTTT. Its protein is CASSLTGSGNTIYF. The chain is built from TRBV4-2 and TRBJ1-3; TRBD1 is a possible D gene (5 bases). Germline V gene data show CDR1 as LGHNA and CDR2 as YNFKEQ. There are 14 residues in the CDR3. The germline V and J ends were trimmed by 4 bases and 1 base, with 8 bases remaining between them.

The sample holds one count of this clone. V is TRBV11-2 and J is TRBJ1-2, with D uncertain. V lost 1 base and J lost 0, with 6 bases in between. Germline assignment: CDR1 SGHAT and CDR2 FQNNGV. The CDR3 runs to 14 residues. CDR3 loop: CASSLGQPNYGYTF. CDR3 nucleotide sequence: TGTGCCAGCAGCTTAGGTCAGCCTAACTATGGCTACACCTTC.

The DNA for the CDR3 is TGTGCCAGCAGTGGCCAGATCGAGACCCAGTACTTC. Amino acids: CASSGQIETQYF. V and J are TRBV28 and TRBJ2-5; no clear D gene. Germline V lookup: CDR1 MDHEN, CDR2 SYDVKM. V was clipped by 5 bases and J by 5 bases, with 9 bases between them. The CDR3 is 12 residues long.

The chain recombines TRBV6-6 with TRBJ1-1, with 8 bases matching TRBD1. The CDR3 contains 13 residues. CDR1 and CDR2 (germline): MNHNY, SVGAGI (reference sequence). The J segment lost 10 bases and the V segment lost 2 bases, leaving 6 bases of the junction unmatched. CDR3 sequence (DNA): TGTGCCAGCAGTTACGGTGCAGGGGGCACAGCTTTCTTT. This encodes CASSYGAGGTAFF.

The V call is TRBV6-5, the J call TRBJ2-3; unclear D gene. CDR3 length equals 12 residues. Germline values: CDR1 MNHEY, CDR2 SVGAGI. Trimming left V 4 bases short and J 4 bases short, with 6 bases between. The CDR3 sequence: CASSSAADTQYF. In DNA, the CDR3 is TGTGCCAGCAGTTCGGCCGCAGATACGCAGTATTTT.

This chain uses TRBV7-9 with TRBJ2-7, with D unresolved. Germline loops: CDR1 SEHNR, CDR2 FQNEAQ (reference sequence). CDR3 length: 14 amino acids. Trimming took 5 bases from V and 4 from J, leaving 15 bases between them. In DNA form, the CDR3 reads TGTGCCAGCAGCCCGTCGGTTGTACCTTACGAGCAGTACTTC. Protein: CASSPSVVPYEQYF.

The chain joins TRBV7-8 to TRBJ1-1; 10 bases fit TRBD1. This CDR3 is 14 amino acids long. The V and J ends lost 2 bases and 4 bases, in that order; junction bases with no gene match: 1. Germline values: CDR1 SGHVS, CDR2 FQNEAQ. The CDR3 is CASSLRDRGTEAFF. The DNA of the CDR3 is TGTGCCAGCAGCTTAAGGGACAGGGGCACTGAAGCTTTCTTT.

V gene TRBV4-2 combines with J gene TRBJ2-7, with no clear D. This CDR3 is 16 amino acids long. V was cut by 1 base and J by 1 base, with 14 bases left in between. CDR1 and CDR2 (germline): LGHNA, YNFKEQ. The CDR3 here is CASSQGIGPGSYEQYF. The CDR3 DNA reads TGTGCCAGCAGCCAAGGGATCGGGCCTGGGTCCTACGAGCAGTACTTC.

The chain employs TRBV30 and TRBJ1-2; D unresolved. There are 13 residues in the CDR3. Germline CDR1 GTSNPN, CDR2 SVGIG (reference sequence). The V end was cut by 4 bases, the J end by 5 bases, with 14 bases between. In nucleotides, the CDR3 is TGTGCCTGGAACGTTCAACAGTTATATGGCTACACCTTC. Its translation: CAWNVQQLYGYTF. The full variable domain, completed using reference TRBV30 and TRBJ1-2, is SQTIHQWPATLVQPVGSPLSLECTVEGTSNPNLYWYRQAAGRGLQLLFYSVGIGQISSEVPQNLSASRPQDRQFILSSKKLLLSDSGFYLCAWNVQQLYGYTFGSGTRLTVV.

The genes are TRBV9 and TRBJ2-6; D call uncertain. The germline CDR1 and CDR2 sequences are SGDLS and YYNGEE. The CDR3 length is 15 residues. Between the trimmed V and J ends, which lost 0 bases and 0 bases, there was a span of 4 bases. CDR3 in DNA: TGTGCCAGCAGCGTAGAGGGCTCTGGGGCCAACGTCCTGACTTTC. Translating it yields CASSVEGSGANVLTF.

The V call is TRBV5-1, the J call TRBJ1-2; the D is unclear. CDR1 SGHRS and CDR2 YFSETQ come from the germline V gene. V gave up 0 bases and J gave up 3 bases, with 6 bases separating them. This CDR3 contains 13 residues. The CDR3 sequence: CASSLDSDYGYTF. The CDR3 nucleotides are TGCGCCAGCAGCTTGGACAGTGACTATGGCTACACCTTC.

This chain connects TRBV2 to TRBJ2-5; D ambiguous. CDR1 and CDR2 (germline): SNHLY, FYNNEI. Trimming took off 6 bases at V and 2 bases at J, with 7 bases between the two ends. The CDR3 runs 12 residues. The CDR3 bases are TGTGCCAGCAGGCAGAGACAAGAGACCCAGTACTTC. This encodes CASRQRQETQYF.

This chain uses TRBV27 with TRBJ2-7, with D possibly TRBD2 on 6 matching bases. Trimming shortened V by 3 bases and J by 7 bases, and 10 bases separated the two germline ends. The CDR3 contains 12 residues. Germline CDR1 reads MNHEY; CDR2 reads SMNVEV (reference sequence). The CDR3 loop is CASSFQGGEQYF. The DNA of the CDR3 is TGTGCCAGCAGTTTTCAGGGAGGTGAGCAGTACTTC.

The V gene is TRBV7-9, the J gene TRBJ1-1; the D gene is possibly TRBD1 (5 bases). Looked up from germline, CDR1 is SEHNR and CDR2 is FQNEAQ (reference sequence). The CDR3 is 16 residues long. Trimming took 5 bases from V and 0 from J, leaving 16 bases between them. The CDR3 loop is CASSRPRGDMNTEAFF. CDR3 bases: TGTGCCAGCAGCCGCCCCCGGGGCGACATGAACACTGAAGCTTTCTTT. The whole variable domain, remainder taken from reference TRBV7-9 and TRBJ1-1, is DTGVSQNPRHKITKRGQNVTFRCDPISEHNRLYWYRQTLGQGPEFLTYFQNEAQLEKSRLLSDRFSAERPKGSFSTLEIQRTEQGDSAMYLCASSRPRGDMNTEAFFGQGTRLTVV.

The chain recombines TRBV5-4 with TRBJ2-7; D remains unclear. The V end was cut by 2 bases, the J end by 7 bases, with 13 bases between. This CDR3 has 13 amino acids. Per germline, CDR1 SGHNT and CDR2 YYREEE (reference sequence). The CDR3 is CASSLLPTAEQYF. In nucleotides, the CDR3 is TGTGCCAGCAGCTTATTACCTACGGCTGAGCAGTACTTC.

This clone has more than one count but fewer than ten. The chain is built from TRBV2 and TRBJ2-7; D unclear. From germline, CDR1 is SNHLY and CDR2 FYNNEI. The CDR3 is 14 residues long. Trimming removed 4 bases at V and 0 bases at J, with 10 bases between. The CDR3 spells CASSATATSYEQYF. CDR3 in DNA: TGTGCCAGCAGTGCGACCGCAACCTCCTACGAGCAGTACTTC.

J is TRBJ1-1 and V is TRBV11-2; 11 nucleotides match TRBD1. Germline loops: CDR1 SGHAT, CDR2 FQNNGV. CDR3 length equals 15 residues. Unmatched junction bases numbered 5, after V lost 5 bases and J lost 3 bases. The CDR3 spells CASSPWTGGYTEAFF. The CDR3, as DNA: TGTGCCAGCAGCCCCTGGACAGGGGGCTACACTGAAGCTTTCTTT.

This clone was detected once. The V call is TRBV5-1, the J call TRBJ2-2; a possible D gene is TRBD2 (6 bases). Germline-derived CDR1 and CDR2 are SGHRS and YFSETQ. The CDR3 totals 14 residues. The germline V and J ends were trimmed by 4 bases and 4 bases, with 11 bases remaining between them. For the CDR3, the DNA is TGCGCCAGCAGCACGGACGGGGGCACCGGGGAGCTGTTTTTT. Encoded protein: CASSTDGGTGELFF.

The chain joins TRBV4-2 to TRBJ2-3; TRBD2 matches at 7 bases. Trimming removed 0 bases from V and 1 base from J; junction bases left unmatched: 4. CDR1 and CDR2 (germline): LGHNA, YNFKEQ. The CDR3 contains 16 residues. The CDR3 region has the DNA TGTGCCAGCAGCCAAGATCTAGCGGTGGGCACAGATACGCAGTATTTT. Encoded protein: CASSQDLAVGTDTQYF.

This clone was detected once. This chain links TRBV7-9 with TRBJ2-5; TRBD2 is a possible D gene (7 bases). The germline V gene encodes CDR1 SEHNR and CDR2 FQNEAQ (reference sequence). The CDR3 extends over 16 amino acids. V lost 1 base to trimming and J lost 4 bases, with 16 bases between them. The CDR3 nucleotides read TGTGCCAGCAGCTTAGGGGCCGGCGGGGGCCCAGAGACCCAGTACTTC. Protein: CASSLGAGGGPETQYF.